The rows below give T cell receptor beta chains drawn from one sample of a study of blood T cell repertoires in COVID-19. The method was immunoSEQ multiplex PCR; TCRdb's version includes in-frame clones alone and lacks a portion of them. This table holds approximately 230,000 clones, roughly 88% found once. Sequencing used peripheral blood. These receptors were obtained from an older man with acute or convalescent COVID-19. CDR3s include the opening cysteine and the closing phenylalanine or tryptophan. A D gene is named only where the DNA matches it firmly. The size entry is marked missing in some rows and otherwise reads once, few, many or a size class.

V	size	D	J	DNA	CDR3
TRBV6-5	NA	TRBD1	TRBJ1-5	TGTGCCAGCAGAGGAGAGGGGGCAGGTCAGCCCCAGCATTTT	CASRGEGAGQPQHF
TRBV4-1	once	TRBD1	TRBJ1-3	TGCGCCAGCAGCCAGCCGGGACAGGGAACTGGAAACACCATATATTTT	CASSQPGQGTGNTIYF
TRBV4-1	NA	NA	TRBJ2-3	TGCGCCAGCAGCCAAGCTAGTCTTGCCGCTAGCACAGATACGCAGTATTTT	CASSQASLAASTDTQYF
TRBV5-1	NA	TRBD1	TRBJ2-5	TGCGCCAGCAGCAGGGACAGGGGTATGGCCCAGTACTTC	CASSRDRGMAQYF
TRBV7-3	NA	TRBD1	TRBJ2-5	TGTGCCAGCAGCTCCCCTGAAACAGGGGGCGTAGAGACCCAGTACTTC	CASSSPETGGVETQYF
TRBV28	NA	TRBD2	TRBJ2-1	TGTGCCAGCATTCCAAGACTAGCGGGGCTCTCCTACAATGAGCAGTTCTTC	CASIPRLAGLSYNEQFF
TRBV9	NA	NA	TRBJ2-1	TGTGCCAGCAGCGTTGGGCCCAGCTCCTACAATGAGCAGTTCTTC	CASSVGPSSYNEQFF
TRBV10-3	NA	TRBD1	TRBJ2-3	TGTGCCATCAGCGCTGCCGGGACAGGGAGCACAGATACGCAGTATTTT	CAISAAGTGSTDTQYF
TRBV9	NA	TRBD2	TRBJ2-1	TGTGCCAGCAGCGTAGAATCTAGCGGGGGGCTGAATGAGCAGTTCTTC	CASSVESSGGLNEQFF
TRBV12-3/TRBV12-4	NA	NA	TRBJ2-7	TGTGCCAGCAGACCACCGGGGTTCTACGAGCAGTACTTC	CASRPPGFYEQYF
TRBV7-6	NA	TRBD1	TRBJ2-7	TGTGCCAGCAGCTTATCAGGGGGCCGGGGAGAGCAGTACTTC	CASSLSGGRGEQYF
TRBV19	NA	NA	TRBJ1-6	TGTGCCAGTAGTATGACGAGGGCCTCCTATAATTCACCCCTCCACTTT	CASSMTRASYNSPLHF
TRBV5-1	NA	NA	TRBJ2-3	TGCGCCAGCAGCGAGAGGGGGGGTACGCAGTATTTT	CASSERGGTQYF
TRBV18	once	NA	TRBJ1-5	TGTGCCAGCTCAGGGGACACGGCGCGTCAGCCCCAGCATTTT	CASSGDTARQPQHF
TRBV2	NA	NA	TRBJ2-3	TGTGCCAGCAGTGTACAGGATGGGGAAACAGATACGCAGTATTTT	CASSVQDGETDTQYF
TRBV7-3	NA	TRBD2	TRBJ2-1	TGTGCCAGCAGCCCAACCCTGATTAGCGGGGGGGCAAAAAATGAGCAGTTCTTC	CASSPTLISGGAKNEQFF
TRBV7-3	NA	NA	TRBJ2-7	TGTGCCAGCAGCTTAATAAAACTCCACGAGCAGTACTTC	CASSLIKLHEQYF
TRBV2	NA	TRBD1	TRBJ2-5	TGTGCCAGCAGCCAAGGGGGAAGGCAGGGGGCGAGGGAGACCCAGTACTTC	CASSQGGRQGARETQYF
TRBV6-6	NA	NA	TRBJ2-5	TGTGCCAGCAGTTACTCACCGGGGGAAGAGACCCAGTACTTC	CASSYSPGEETQYF
TRBV9	NA	NA	TRBJ1-5	TGTGCCAGCAGCTTTGGACGGGACAATCAGCCCCAGCATTTT	CASSFGRDNQPQHF
TRBV6-5	NA	TRBD2	TRBJ2-1	TGTGCCAGCAGTCGGCCGGGACTAGCGGGCAATGAGCAGTTCTTC	CASSRPGLAGNEQFF
TRBV28	NA	TRBD2	TRBJ2-3	TGTGCCAGCAGTTTCCCGGGACTAGGAAAAACAGATACGCAGTATTTT	CASSFPGLGKTDTQYF
TRBV9	NA	NA	TRBJ2-7	TGTGCCAGCAGCCCGACACACACCCCCTCCTACGAGCAGTACTTC	CASSPTHTPSYEQYF
TRBV11-3	NA	TRBD1	TRBJ1-1	TGTGCCAGCAGCCCGGGACAGGGGAACACTGAAGCTTTCTTT	CASSPGQGNTEAFF
TRBV19	NA	NA	TRBJ2-2	TGTGCCAGTAGTATCCAAGGGGCGAACACCGGGGAGCTGTTTTTT	CASSIQGANTGELFF
TRBV6-6	NA	NA	TRBJ1-6	TGTGCCAGCAGTTACTCGCAGGGCGCCAATTCACCCCTCCACTTT	CASSYSQGANSPLHF